This T cell receptor beta chain was found in a study of T cell changes during pregnancy in multiple sclerosis. Profiled with immunoSEQ multiplex PCR; TCRdb holds only in-frame clones, not every one. The table includes roughly 40,000 clones, roughly nine tenths detected once. Germline V gene sequence: CDR1 SGDLS, CDR2 YYNGEE. The CDR3 contains 17 residues. Trimming cost V 4 bases and J 5 bases; bases outside gene matches: 8. The clonotype originates from a female donor with multiple sclerosis, enrolled in a pregnancy study. Sequences were derived from CD4+ T cells from peripheral blood mononuclear cells, sampled before pregnancy. J is TRBJ2-5 and V is TRBV9; 16 bases are a match to TRBD2. The CDR3 DNA sequence: TGTGCCAGCAGCACCGGGACTAGCGGGGGGGCATGGGAGACCCAGTACTTC. This gives the protein CASSTGTSGGAWETQYF.